What follows are 15 T cell receptor beta chains derived from one specimen sequenced in a study of cytomegalovirus exposure and HLA in healthy donors. Primers included in the PCR were 60 Vbeta and 13 Jbeta primers. Only in-frame clones appear in the TCRdb table, and some are missing; sequencing was by immunoSEQ multiplex PCR. The sample carries under 150,000 clones, about 80% recorded once. Sequenced sample: PBMCs. All receptors come from a woman between 50 and 59 years old in good health and CMV-seronegative.

This sequence joins TRBV28 and TRBJ2-5; 10 bases fit TRBD1. The CDR3 totals 16 residues. Trimming took 7 bases from V and 0 from J; bases not matched to a gene: 8. Germline V gene sequence: CDR1 MDHEN, CDR2 SYDVKM. CDR3 protein: CASKVEDRGYQETQYF. The CDR3 nucleotides are TGTGCCAGCAAAGTCGAGGACAGGGGGTACCAAGAGACCCAGTACTTC. The whole variable domain, remainder taken from reference TRBV28 and TRBJ2-5, is DVKVTQSSRYLVKRTGEKVFLECVQDMDHENMFWYRQDPGLGLRLIYFSYDVKMKEKGDIPEGYSVSREKKERFSLILESASTNQTSMYLCASKVEDRGYQETQYFGPGTRLLVL.

The rearrangement links TRBV2 to TRBJ2-3; 9 positions match TRBD1. The CDR3 is made up of 15 amino acids. The germline V gene has CDR1 SNHLY and CDR2 FYNNEI. J lost 2 bases, V lost 6 bases, and 6 bases had no gene match. Here the CDR3 DNA reads TGTGCCAGCAGCCAAGGGACAGGGCACACAGATACGCAGTATTTT. It encodes CASSQGTGHTDTQYF.

This chain connects TRBV19 to TRBJ2-5; tentatively, D is TRBD2 (6 bases). The V gene's germline CDR1 is LNHDA and CDR2 SQIVND (reference sequence). The length of the CDR3 is 15 residues. Deletions cut 0 bases from V and 4 bases from J, with 12 bases between. CDR3 region: CASSIEPGRGETQYF. The CDR3, as DNA: TGTGCCAGTAGTATAGAACCCGGGCGGGGAGAGACCCAGTACTTC.

The rearrangement uses TRBV4-1 and TRBJ2-1; TRBD1 agrees at 9 bases. This CDR3 has 15 residues. J gave up 7 bases and V 5 bases, and 9 bases lay outside the gene matches. Germline CDR1 and CDR2: MGHRA and YSYEKL. The CDR3 spells CASSARQGGGNEQFF. In nucleotides, the CDR3 is TGCGCCAGCAGCGCAAGACAGGGGGGAGGGAATGAGCAGTTCTTC.

The chain uses TRBV29-1 and TRBJ2-7, with 16 bases lining up with TRBD2. The CDR3 extends over 16 amino acids. Germline assignment: CDR1 SQVTM and CDR2 ANQGSEA. After removal of 3 bases from V and 7 bases from J, the junction contained 9 bases not matched to a gene. The CDR3 here is CSVEGLAGGPILEQYF. The CDR3 DNA is TGCAGCGTTGAGGGACTAGCGGGAGGGCCGATTTTGGAGCAGTACTTC.

The chain is built from TRBV7-3 and TRBJ1-2; the D gene is possibly TRBD1 (6 bases). CDR1 is SGHTA, CDR2 FQGTGA, per germline. There are 13 residues in the CDR3. Trimming cost V 0 bases and J 4 bases, with 6 bases left between them. CDR3 bases: TGTGCCAGCAGCTTAACAGGGGGCTATGGCTACACCTTC. It yields the protein CASSLTGGYGYTF.

The chain combines TRBV30 with TRBJ2-7; D remains unclear. The J call is doubtful: the DNA matches TRBJ2-1 better. Germline CDR1 GTSNPN, CDR2 SVGIG (reference sequence). This CDR3 contains 14 residues. The CDR3 spells CAWSRGSSYNEQFF. Written as DNA, the CDR3 is TGTGCCTGGAGTCGAGGAAGCTCCTACAATGAGCAGTTCTTC.

V and J are TRBV5-5 and TRBJ2-6; 11 bases fit TRBD1. The CDR3 runs 18 residues. The V gene's germline CDR1 is SGHKS and CDR2 YYEKEE (reference sequence). J lost 0 bases, V lost 1 base, and 3 bases had no gene match. CDR3 in amino acids: CASSLTGTGGSGANVLTF. The CDR3 nucleotides are TGTGCCAGCAGCTTGACCGGGACAGGGGGCTCTGGGGCCAACGTCCTGACTTTC.

This chain joins TRBV7-2 and TRBJ1-5; possibly TRBD1 for D (6 bases). Germline V CDR1 and CDR2: SGHTA, FQGNSA. The length of the CDR3 is 15 residues. Trimming took 2 bases from V and 6 from J, leaving 14 bases between them. This chain's CDR3 is CASSLTAEGVQPQHF. CDR3 sequence (DNA): TGTGCCAGCAGCTTAACAGCAGAGGGGGTTCAGCCCCAGCATTTT.

This clone was counted only a few times. The chain employs TRBV4-1 and TRBJ2-7; possible D gene TRBD2, 5 bases. V lost 0 bases, J lost 1 base, and 13 bases lay in between. The CDR3 has 16 amino acids. The germline V gene has CDR1 MGHRA and CDR2 YSYEKL. The CDR3 nucleotides read TGCGCCAGCAGCCAAGAGGGAGATGGGGATTCCTACGAGCAGTACGTC. As protein: CASSQEGDGDSYEQYV.

The rearrangement links TRBV5-1 to TRBJ2-3; tentatively, D is TRBD1 (5 bases). With 4 bases removed from V and 1 base from J, the gap between germline ends came to 13 bases. The CDR3 consists of 15 residues. CDR1 and CDR2 from the germline V gene are SGHRS and YFSETQ. The CDR3: CASSQWGIRTDTQYF. In nucleotides, the CDR3 is TGCGCCAGCAGCCAGTGGGGCATACGCACAGATACGCAGTATTTT.

The gene calls are TRBV30 and TRBJ1-1, with D unclear. The CDR3 contains 10 residues. Germline CDR1 is GTSNPN and CDR2 is SVGIG (reference sequence). Deletions cut 6 bases from V and 7 bases from J, with 9 bases between. The CDR3 here is CACTTGEAFF. The CDR3, as DNA: TGTGCCTGTACGACGGGTGAAGCTTTCTTT.

V and J are TRBV5-1 and TRBJ1-2; the D is unclear. Trimming shortened V by 1 base and J by 4 bases, and 14 bases separated the two germline ends. CDR1 and CDR2 (germline): SGHRS, YFSETQ. The CDR3 consists of 15 residues. This chain's CDR3 is CASSLNREASYGYTF. The CDR3 DNA is TGCGCCAGCAGCTTGAACCGGGAGGCTAGCTATGGCTACACCTTC.

The rearrangement joins TRBV9 to TRBJ2-2; 12 nucleotides align to TRBD2. The V gene's germline CDR1 is SGDLS and CDR2 YYNGEE. The trim removed 4 bases at V and 0 bases at J, leaving 4 bases unmatched. This CDR3 region has 17 residues. The CDR3 DNA reads as TGTGCCAGCAGCAAACTAGCGGGAGGAACGAACACCGGGGAGCTGTTTTTT. It codes for CASSKLAGGTNTGELFF.

This clone was counted once. The rearrangement links TRBV30 to TRBJ1-1; a possible D gene is TRBD1 (5 bases). The V and J ends lost 5 bases and 0 bases respectively, with 13 bases between them. The CDR3 contains 14 residues. Germline-derived CDR1 and CDR2 are GTSNPN and SVGIG (reference sequence). In DNA, the CDR3 is TGTGCCTGGGGCCCCGAGACAGTGAACACTGAAGCTTTCTTT. Its translation is CAWGPETVNTEAFF.